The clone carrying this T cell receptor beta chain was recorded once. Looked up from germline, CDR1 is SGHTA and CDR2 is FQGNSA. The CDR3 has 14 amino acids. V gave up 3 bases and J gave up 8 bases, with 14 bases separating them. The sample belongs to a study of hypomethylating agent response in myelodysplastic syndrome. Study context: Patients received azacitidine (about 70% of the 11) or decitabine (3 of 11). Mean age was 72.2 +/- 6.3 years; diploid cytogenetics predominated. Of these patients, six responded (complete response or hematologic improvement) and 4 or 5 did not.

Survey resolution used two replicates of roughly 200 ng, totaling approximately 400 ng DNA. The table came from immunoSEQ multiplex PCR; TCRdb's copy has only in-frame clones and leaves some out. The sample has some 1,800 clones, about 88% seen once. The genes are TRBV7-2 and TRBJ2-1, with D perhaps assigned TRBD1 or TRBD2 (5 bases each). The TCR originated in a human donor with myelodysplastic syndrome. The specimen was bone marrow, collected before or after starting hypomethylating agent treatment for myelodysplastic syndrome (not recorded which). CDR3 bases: TGTGCCAGCAGCTTGGGACCGCGAAATGATGAGCAGTTCTTC. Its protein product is CASSLGPRNDEQFF. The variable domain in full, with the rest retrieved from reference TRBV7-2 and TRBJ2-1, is GAGVSQSPSNKVTEKGKDVELRCDPISGHTALYWYRQSLGQGLEFLIYFQGNSAPDKSGLPSDRFSAERTGGSVSTLTIQRTQQEDSAVYLCASSLGPRNDEQFFGPGTRLTVL.